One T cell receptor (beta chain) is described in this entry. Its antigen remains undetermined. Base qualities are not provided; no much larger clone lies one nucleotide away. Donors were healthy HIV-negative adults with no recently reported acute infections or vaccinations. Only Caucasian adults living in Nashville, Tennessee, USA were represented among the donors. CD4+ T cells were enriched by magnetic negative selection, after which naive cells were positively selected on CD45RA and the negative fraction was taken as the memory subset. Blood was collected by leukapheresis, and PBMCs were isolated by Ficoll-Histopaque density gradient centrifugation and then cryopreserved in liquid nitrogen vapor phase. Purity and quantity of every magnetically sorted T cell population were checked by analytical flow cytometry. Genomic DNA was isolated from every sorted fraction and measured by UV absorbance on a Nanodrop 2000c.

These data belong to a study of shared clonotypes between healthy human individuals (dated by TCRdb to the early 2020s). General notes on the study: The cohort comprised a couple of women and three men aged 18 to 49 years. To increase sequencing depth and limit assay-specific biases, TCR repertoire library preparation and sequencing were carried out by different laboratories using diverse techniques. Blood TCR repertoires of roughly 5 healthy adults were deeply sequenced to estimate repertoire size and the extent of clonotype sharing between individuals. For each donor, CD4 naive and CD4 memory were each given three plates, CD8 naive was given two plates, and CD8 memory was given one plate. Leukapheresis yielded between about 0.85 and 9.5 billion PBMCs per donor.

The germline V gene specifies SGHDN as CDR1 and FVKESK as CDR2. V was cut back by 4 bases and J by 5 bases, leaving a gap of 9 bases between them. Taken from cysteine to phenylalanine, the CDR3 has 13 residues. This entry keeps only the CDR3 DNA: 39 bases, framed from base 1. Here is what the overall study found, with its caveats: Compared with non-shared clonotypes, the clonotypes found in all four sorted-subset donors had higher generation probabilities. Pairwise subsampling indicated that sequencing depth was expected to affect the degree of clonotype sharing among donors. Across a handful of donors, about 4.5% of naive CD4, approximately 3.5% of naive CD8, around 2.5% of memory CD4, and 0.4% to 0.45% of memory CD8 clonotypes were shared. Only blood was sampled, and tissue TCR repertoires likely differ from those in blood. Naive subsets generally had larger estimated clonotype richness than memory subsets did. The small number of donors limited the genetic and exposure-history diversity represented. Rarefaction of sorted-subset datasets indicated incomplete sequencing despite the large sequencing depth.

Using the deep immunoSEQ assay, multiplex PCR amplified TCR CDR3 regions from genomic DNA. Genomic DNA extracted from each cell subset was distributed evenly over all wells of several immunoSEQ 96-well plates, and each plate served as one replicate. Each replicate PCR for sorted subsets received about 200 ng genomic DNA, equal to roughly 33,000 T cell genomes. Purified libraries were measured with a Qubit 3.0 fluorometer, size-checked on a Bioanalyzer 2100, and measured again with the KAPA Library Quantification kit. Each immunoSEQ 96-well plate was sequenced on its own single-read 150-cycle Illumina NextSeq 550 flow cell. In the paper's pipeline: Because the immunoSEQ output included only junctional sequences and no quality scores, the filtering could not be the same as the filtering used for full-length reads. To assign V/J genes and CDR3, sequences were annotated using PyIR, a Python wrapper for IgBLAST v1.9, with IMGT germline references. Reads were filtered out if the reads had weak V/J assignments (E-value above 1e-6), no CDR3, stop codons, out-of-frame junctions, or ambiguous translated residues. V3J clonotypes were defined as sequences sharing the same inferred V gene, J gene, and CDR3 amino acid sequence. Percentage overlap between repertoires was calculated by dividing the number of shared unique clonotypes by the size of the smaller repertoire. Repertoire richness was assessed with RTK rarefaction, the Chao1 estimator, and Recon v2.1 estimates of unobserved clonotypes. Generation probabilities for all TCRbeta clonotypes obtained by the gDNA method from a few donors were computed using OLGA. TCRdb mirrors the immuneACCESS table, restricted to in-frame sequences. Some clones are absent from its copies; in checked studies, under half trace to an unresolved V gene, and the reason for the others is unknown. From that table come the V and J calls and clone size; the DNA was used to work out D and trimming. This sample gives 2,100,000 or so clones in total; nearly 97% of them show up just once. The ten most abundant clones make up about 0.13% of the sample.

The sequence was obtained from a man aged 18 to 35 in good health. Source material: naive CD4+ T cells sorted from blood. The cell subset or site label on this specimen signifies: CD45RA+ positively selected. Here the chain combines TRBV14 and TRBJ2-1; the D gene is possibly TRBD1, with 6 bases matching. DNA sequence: TGTGCCAGCAGCCCCGACAGGAACAATGAGCAGTTCTTC. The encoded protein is CASSPDRNNEQFF.